The 32 T cell receptor beta chains presented below share a single source sample, sequenced in a study of blood T cell repertoires in COVID-19. Clones were read by immunoSEQ multiplex PCR, and TCRdb kept only the in-frame ones, dropping some. The data show about 250,000 clones, roughly 80% seen once. Sequencing was done on a sample of peripheral blood. The source of these receptors is a man of 80 years or more with acute or convalescent COVID-19.

The chain joins TRBV19 to TRBJ2-2; D is ambiguous. This CDR3 has 13 amino acids. CDR1 LNHDA and CDR2 SQIVND come from the germline V gene (reference sequence). Trimming left V 3 bases short and J 2 bases short, with 4 bases between. The CDR3 loop reads CASSITNTGELFF. DNA for the CDR3: TGTGCCAGTAGTATCACTAACACCGGGGAGCTGTTTTTT.

The chain links TRBV28 to TRBJ1-6; 7 bases fit TRBD1. Germline trimming cut 8 bases from V and 7 bases from J; bases unmatched to any gene: 8. CDR3 length: 14 residues. The germline V gene encodes CDR1 MDHEN and CDR2 SYDVKM. CDR3 nucleotide sequence: TGTGCCAGCTCCTCGGGAGGGGGCAATTCACCCCTCCACTTT. It specifies CASSSGGGNSPLHF.

The chain combines TRBV20-1 with TRBJ1-1; 8 bases fit TRBD1. The CDR3 is made up of 14 amino acids. J was trimmed by 6 bases and V by 3 bases; bases with no gene match: 9. CDR1 is DFQATT and CDR2 is SNEGSKA in the germline V gene (reference sequence). The CDR3 here is CSASKPGQEAEAFF. The CDR3 DNA reads as TGCAGTGCTAGTAAACCGGGACAGGAGGCTGAAGCTTTCTTT.

V and J are TRBV6-5 and TRBJ1-5, with D unresolved. From germline, CDR1 is MNHEY and CDR2 SVGAGI. CDR3 length equals 15 residues. V lost 0 bases, J lost 2 bases, and 8 bases lay in between. The DNA for the CDR3 is TGTGCCAGCAGTTACTCGGCTGTTGGCAATCAGCCCCAGCATTTT. Protein: CASSYSAVGNQPQHF.

The chain carries TRBV9 and TRBJ2-7, with D unresolved. The V gene's germline CDR1 is SGDLS and CDR2 YYNGEE. The CDR3 contains 15 residues. The V and J ends lost 0 bases and 4 bases respectively, with 14 bases between them. CDR3 sequence: CASSVGAASSYEQYF. CDR3 bases: TGTGCCAGCAGCGTAGGGGCAGCTTCCTCATACGAGCAGTACTTC.

The CDR3 coding sequence is TGTGCCAGCAGTTTATCCGGGACAGGGACTATTGGGGAGACCCAGTACTTC. Translated: CASSLSGTGTIGETQYF. The chain employs TRBV27 and TRBJ2-5; TRBD1 matches at 9 bases. V was pared by 0 bases and J by 5 bases, with 10 bases of the junction left unmatched. CDR3 length: 17 residues. In germline, CDR1 is MNHEY, CDR2 SMNVEV (reference sequence).

CDR3: CASSRTNTGGEQYF. The CDR3, as DNA: TGTGCCAGCAGTCGGACCAACACAGGGGGTGAGCAGTACTTC. The chain joins TRBV11-2 to TRBJ2-7; 8 bases agree with TRBD1. Germline V lookup: CDR1 SGHAT, CDR2 FQNNGV. V trimming: 6 bases; J trimming: 7 bases; junction bases outside the gene matches: 11. There are 14 residues in the CDR3.

For this clone: Other DNA sequences of this sample code for an identical CDR3. The chain uses TRBV12-3 or TRBV12-4 and TRBJ1-5; D unresolved. Trimming removed 4 bases from V and 0 bases from J, with 4 bases in between. CDR3 size: 13 residues. CDR3 nucleotides: TGTGCCAGCAGTTCCTATAGCAATCAGCCCCAGCATTTT. Its protein product is CASSSYSNQPQHF.

Only a few counts were recorded for this clone. The rearrangement uses TRBV7-9 and TRBJ1-1; 8 nucleotides agree with TRBD1. Germline V lookup: CDR1 SEHNR, CDR2 FQNEAQ (reference sequence). The CDR3 runs 16 residues. V shed 5 bases and J 0 bases; nucleotides not matched to a gene: 8. The CDR3 DNA reads TGTGCCAGCAGCAGCCGGGACAGGTGGATGAACACTGAAGCTTTCTTT. Amino acids: CASSSRDRWMNTEAFF.

The chain has TRBV19 and TRBJ2-3, with D maybe TRBD1 (5 bases). V was pared by 5 bases and J by 7 bases, with 10 bases between. Germline assignment: CDR1 LNHDA and CDR2 SQIVND (reference sequence). The CDR3 spans 12 residues. CDR3 DNA sequence: TGTGCCAGTAGTTTCAGGGAAAATACGCAGTATTTT. Protein: CASSFRENTQYF. Filled out from reference TRBV19 and TRBJ2-3, the complete variable domain reads DGGITQSPKYLFRKEGQNVTLSCEQNLNHDAMYWYRQDPGQGLRLIYYSQIVNDFQKGDIAEGYSVSREKKESFPLTVTSAQKNPTAFYLCASSFRENTQYFGPGTRLTVL.

The genes are TRBV5-4 and TRBJ2-1; D is perhaps TRBD2 (5 bases). The ends were cut back, 4 bases at V and 0 bases at J, with 5 bases in the middle. This CDR3 spans 13 amino acids. Germline-derived CDR1 and CDR2 are SGHNT and YYREEE (reference sequence). CDR3 region: CASSGSSYNEQFF. DNA of the CDR3: TGTGCCAGCAGCGGGAGCTCCTACAATGAGCAGTTCTTC.

The chain combines TRBV7-2 with TRBJ2-3, with D maybe TRBD1 (6 bases). The CDR3 contains 15 residues. Trimming cost V 5 bases and J 0 bases, with 12 bases left between them. In germline, CDR1 is SGHTA, CDR2 FQGNSA. The CDR3 DNA reads as TGTGCCAGCAGCCTACCAGGGGATAGCACAGATACGCAGTATTTT. Protein product: CASSLPGDSTDTQYF.

The chain recombines TRBV28 with TRBJ2-7; the D gene is possibly TRBD2 (6 bases). Trimming shortened V by 3 bases and J by 1 base, and 10 bases separated the two germline ends. The CDR3 covers 14 residues. CDR1 is MDHEN and CDR2 is SYDVKM in the germline V gene. The CDR3 protein is CASSFGGESYEQYF. CDR3 coding DNA: TGTGCCAGCAGTTTCGGCGGGGAGTCCTACGAGCAGTACTTC.

V usage is TRBV19 and J usage is TRBJ2-1; TRBD2 matches 11 bases. V was clipped by 5 bases and J by 2 bases; unmatched bases: 8. CDR3 size: 17 residues. The germline CDR1 and CDR2 sequences are LNHDA and SQIVND (reference sequence). The CDR3 DNA sequence: TGTGCCAGTAGTCCCCGACTAGCGGGGAGAGCCTACAATGAGCAGTTCTTC. Its translation is CASSPRLAGRAYNEQFF. Filled out from reference TRBV19 and TRBJ2-1, the complete variable domain reads DGGITQSPKYLFRKEGQNVTLSCEQNLNHDAMYWYRQDPGQGLRLIYYSQIVNDFQKGDIAEGYSVSREKKESFPLTVTSAQKNPTAFYLCASSPRLAGRAYNEQFFGPGTRLTVL.

This clone appeared a few times. The rearrangement joins TRBV10-3 to TRBJ2-7; the D is unclear. Trimming shortened V by 0 bases and J by 3 bases, and 9 bases separated the two germline ends. The germline V gene has CDR1 ENHRY and CDR2 SYGVKD. The CDR3 consists of 14 residues. The CDR3 DNA follows: TGTGCCATCAGTGAGTCTAGCTTGATCTACGAGCAGTACTTC. Translated, it gives CAISESSLIYEQYF.

This CDR3 reads CASSQGAGANTDTQYF. CDR3 nucleotides: TGCGCCAGCAGCCAAGGAGCAGGGGCGAACACAGATACGCAGTATTTT. This sequence joins TRBV4-1 and TRBJ2-3; D possibly corresponds to TRBD1 (6 bases). CDR1 and CDR2 from the germline V gene are MGHRA and YSYEKL. The V end lost 1 base, the J end lost 2 bases, and 13 bases lay between the germline ends. The CDR3 contains 16 residues.

Comment on this clone: The same CDR3 can be traced to other DNA sequences in this sample. This chain connects TRBV12-3 or TRBV12-4 to TRBJ1-1; 7 bases match TRBD1. This CDR3 contains 13 residues. The V and J ends lost 4 bases and 8 bases, in that order; junction bases with no gene match: 7. This CDR3 is CASSSSGGREAFF. The DNA of the CDR3 is TGTGCCAGCAGTTCCTCAGGGGGAAGAGAAGCTTTCTTT.

In this sample, this clone turned up a few times. The rearrangement links TRBV7-9 to TRBJ1-2; the match to TRBD1 covers 8 bases. Germline CDR1 reads SEHNR; CDR2 reads FQNEAQ (reference sequence). V shed 5 bases, J shed 8 bases, and the junction held 10 bases outside the gene matches. CDR3 length: 14 amino acids. Here the CDR3 DNA reads TGTGCCAGCAGCGGACAGGGACAGTATTACGGCTACACCTTC. Its translation is CASSGQGQYYGYTF.

This chain uses TRBV5-1 with TRBJ2-3, with 8 bases that match TRBD2. CDR3 length: 17 amino acids. Germline V gives CDR1 SGHRS, CDR2 YFSETQ. V lost 0 bases to trimming and J lost 4 bases; unmatched junction nucleotides: 10. DNA for the CDR3: TGCGCCAGCAGCTTGGCCTTCCCGGGAGGGCCCCCAGATACGCAGTATTTT. Its translation: CASSLAFPGGPPDTQYF.

The genes are TRBV5-8 and TRBJ2-7; TRBD2 matches at 9 bases. This CDR3 spans 15 amino acids. V lost 3 bases, J lost 4 bases, and 8 bases stayed unmatched. Germline assignment: CDR1 SGHTS and CDR2 YDEGEE. The CDR3: CASSSPTSGLYEQYF. CDR3 coding DNA: TGTGCCAGCAGCTCACCGACTAGCGGACTATACGAGCAGTACTTC. Based on the CDR3 plus reference TRBV5-8 and TRBJ2-7, the full variable domain is EAGVTQSPTHLIKTRGQQATLRCSPISGHTSVYWYQQALGLGLQFLLWYDEGEERNRGNFPPRFSGRQFPNYSSELNVNALELEDSALYLCASSSPTSGLYEQYFGPGTRLTVT.

V is TRBV4-2 and J is TRBJ2-2, with TRBD2 identical over 10 bases. The germline CDR1 and CDR2 sequences are LGHNA and YNFKEQ. This CDR3 has 18 amino acids. V dropped 5 bases and J dropped 3; count of bases not matched to a gene: 12. CDR3 nucleotide sequence: TGTGCCAGCAGCTGGATACCCGGGACTAGCGACTACACCGGGGAGCTGTTTTTT. It specifies CASSWIPGTSDYTGELFF.

The chain joins TRBV7-9 to TRBJ1-1; 9 positions match TRBD1. The CDR3 contains 16 residues. The trim removed 0 bases at V and 5 bases at J, leaving 7 bases unmatched. CDR1 SEHNR and CDR2 FQNEAQ come from the germline V gene (reference sequence). The CDR3 protein is CASSLAPGDRETEAFF. The CDR3 nucleotides are TGTGCCAGCAGCTTAGCCCCGGGGGACAGGGAGACTGAAGCTTTCTTT. Together with reference TRBV7-9 and TRBJ1-1, the CDR3 gives the full variable domain: DTGVSQNPRHKITKRGQNVTFRCDPISEHNRLYWYRQTLGQGPEFLTYFQNEAQLEKSRLLSDRFSAERPKGSFSTLEIQRTEQGDSAMYLCASSLAPGDRETEAFFGQGTRLTVV.

The chain recombines TRBV4-1 with TRBJ1-1, with 11 bases aligning to TRBD1. The germline gives CDR1 MGHRA, CDR2 YSYEKL. The CDR3 has 18 amino acids. After removal of 0 bases from V and 1 base from J, the junction contained 7 bases not matched to a gene. Here the CDR3 DNA reads TGCGCCAGCAGCCAAGAAAGGACAGGGGGCGTATCGAACACTGAAGCTTTCTTT. This gives the protein CASSQERTGGVSNTEAFF.

The V and J genes are TRBV12-2 and TRBJ2-7; the table's D call, TRBD2, has no DNA check behind it. TRBV12-2 is reported as a pseudogene. CDR3 length equals 11 residues. CDR3 nucleotides: TGTGCAAGTCGCTTAAGCCGCGAGCAGTACTTC. It codes for CASRLSREQYF.

The chain carries TRBV5-1 and TRBJ2-7; maybe TRBD2 (6 bases). V dropped 0 bases and J dropped 2 bases, with 18 bases sitting between them. Germline V gives CDR1 SGHRS, CDR2 YFSETQ. There are 17 residues in the CDR3. The CDR3 reads CASSLAVGLARPYEQYF. CDR3 coding DNA: TGCGCCAGCAGCTTGGCCGTAGGGCTAGCGAGACCCTACGAGCAGTACTTC.

This clone has only a few counts. J is TRBJ2-3 and V is TRBV2; tentative D call: TRBD1 (5 bases). The CDR3 sequence is 16 residues long. V was cut by 1 base and J by 8 bases, with 19 bases left in between. The germline V gene encodes CDR1 SNHLY and CDR2 FYNNEI. CDR3: CASSEGTRVRFVTQYF. The CDR3 DNA reads TGTGCCAGCAGTGAAGGGACCAGGGTTCGGTTTGTTACGCAGTATTTT.

V usage is TRBV5-5 and J usage is TRBJ1-5; TRBD1 might be the D (6 bases). Trimming took off 3 bases at V and 1 base at J, with 11 bases between the two ends. The CDR3 extends over 15 amino acids. In germline, CDR1 is SGHKS, CDR2 YYEKEE (reference sequence). The CDR3 reads CASSWAGASNQPQHF. The CDR3 DNA sequence: TGTGCCAGCAGCTGGGCAGGGGCGAGCAATCAGCCCCAGCATTTT.

This clone was seen a few times. V and J are TRBV18 and TRBJ2-4; 7 bases map to TRBD1. Germline values: CDR1 KGHSH, CDR2 LQKENI. The CDR3 consists of 16 residues. The J segment lost 9 bases and the V segment lost 0 bases, leaving 11 bases of the junction unmatched. Here the CDR3 reads CASSPPTGQRTGIQYF. CDR3 nucleotides: TGTGCCAGCTCACCACCTACGGGACAGAGAACCGGCATTCAGTACTTC.

The J gene is TRBJ1-3, the V gene TRBV19; TRBD1 aligns across 9 bases. Germline V gene sequence: CDR1 LNHDA, CDR2 SQIVND (reference sequence). The CDR3 totals 16 residues. With 1 base clipped from V and 4 bases from J, the junction kept 5 bases outside the gene matches. CDR3 sequence reads: CASSIVSGTGGNTIYF. CDR3 nucleotide sequence: TGTGCCAGTAGTATAGTTTCCGGGACAGGGGGAAACACCATATATTTT.

V and J are TRBV18 and TRBJ1-5; TRBD1 agrees at 7 bases. V gave up 6 bases and J gave up 4 bases; unmatched junction bases: 6. Germline V gives CDR1 KGHSH, CDR2 LQKENI. This CDR3 contains 14 residues. The CDR3 DNA sequence: TGTGCCAGCTCTCCGGGACAGACAAATCAGCCCCAGCATTTT. It is translated as CASSPGQTNQPQHF.

The J gene is TRBJ1-2, the V gene TRBV10-3; TRBD1 is a possible D gene (6 bases). Trimming took 7 bases from V and 5 from J, leaving 11 bases between them. Germline V gene lookup returns CDR1 ENHRY and CDR2 SYGVKD. This CDR3 has 12 amino acids. The CDR3 DNA reads TGTGCCATCACCGAGGGGGGGTATGGCTACACCTTC. This encodes CAITEGGYGYTF.

The chain links TRBV2 to TRBJ1-2, with TRBD1 matching over 12 bases. The germline gives CDR1 SNHLY, CDR2 FYNNEI. CDR3 length: 15 amino acids. Trimming at V came to 5 bases and at J to 8 bases, leaving 9 bases not matched to a gene. In nucleotides, the CDR3 is TGTGCCAGCAGTCTCAATTCCGGGACAGGGGGCGGCTACACCTTC. It encodes CASSLNSGTGGGYTF.